This note documents a single T cell receptor (beta chain) sequence. What it recognizes is unknown. For the second PCR, which ran for 7 to 11 cycles, a sample-barcoded 5' primer and a J-beta primer mix were used. Using its own MiXCR run on the 5' RACE reads, TCRdb lists one record per CDR3 protein. The sample includes 1.8 million or so distinct CDR3 sequences, roughly two fifths seen only once; the top ten take more than 20%. This specimen belongs to a study of blood T cells in healthy people across ages. General study results and limits: Among long-lived donors, naive CD4+ cells were more numerous and diversity higher than in aged donors. Expanded clonotype shifts may have been confounded, as the donors had an unknown CMV status.

Healthy Russian Caucasian donors spanned ages about 6 to 100 years. CDR3 length equals 12 residues. Germline CDR1 is DFQATT and CDR2 is SNEGSKA (reference sequence). J gave up 5 bases and V 7 bases, and 7 bases lay outside the gene matches. The TCR comes from a human donor in good health. The rearrangement uses TRBV20-1 and TRBJ2-5; 7 bases agree with TRBD1. The specimen was blood. The CDR3 sequence: CSGTRGRETQYF. CDR3 DNA: TGCAGTGGGACAAGGGGGCGGGAGACCCAGTACTTC.